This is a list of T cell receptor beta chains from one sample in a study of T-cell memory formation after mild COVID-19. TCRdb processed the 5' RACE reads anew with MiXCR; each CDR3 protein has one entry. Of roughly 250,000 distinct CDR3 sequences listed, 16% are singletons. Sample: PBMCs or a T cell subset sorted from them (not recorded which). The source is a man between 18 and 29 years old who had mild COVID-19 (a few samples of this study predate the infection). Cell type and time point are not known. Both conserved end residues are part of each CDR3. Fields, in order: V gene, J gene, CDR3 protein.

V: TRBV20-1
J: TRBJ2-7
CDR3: CSATRPGTSDEQYF

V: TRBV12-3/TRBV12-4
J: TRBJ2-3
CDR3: CASSFRGGADTQYF

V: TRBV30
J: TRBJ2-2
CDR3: CAWSIGGAEFAGELFF

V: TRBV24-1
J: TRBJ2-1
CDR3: CATSDLVGGDTYNEQFF

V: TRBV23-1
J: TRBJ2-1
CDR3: CASDPGQGNYNEQFF

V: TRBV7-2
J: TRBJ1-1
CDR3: CASSPRTGGFTEAFF

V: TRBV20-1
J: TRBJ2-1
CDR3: CSASGGLAGVEQFF

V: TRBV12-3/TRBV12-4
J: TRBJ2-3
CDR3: CASSFNGGYTDTQYF

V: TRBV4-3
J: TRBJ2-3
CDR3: CASSQDRRSFTDTQYF

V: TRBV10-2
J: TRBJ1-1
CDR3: CASRARGGTEAFF

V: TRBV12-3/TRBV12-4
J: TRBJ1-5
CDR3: CASSGTGLSNQPQHF

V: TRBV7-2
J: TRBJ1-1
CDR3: CASSFVRNTEAFF

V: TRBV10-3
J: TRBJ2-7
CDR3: CAIGSDEQYF

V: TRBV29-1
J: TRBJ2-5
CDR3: CSVDGGRETQYF

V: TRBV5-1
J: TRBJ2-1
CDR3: CASSATDRAVGNEQFF

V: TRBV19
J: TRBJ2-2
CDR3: CASVSKAGRRYTGELFF

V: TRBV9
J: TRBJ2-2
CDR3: CASSAGLPIGELFF

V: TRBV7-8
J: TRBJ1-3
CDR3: CASNFGGISGNTIYF

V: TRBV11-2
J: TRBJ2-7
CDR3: CASSLTQGHYEQYF

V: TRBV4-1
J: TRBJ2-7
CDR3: CASSQPTSSYEQYF

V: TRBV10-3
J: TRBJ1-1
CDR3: CAISENRGGYTEAFF

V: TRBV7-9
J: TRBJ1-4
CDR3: CASSLATGVYATNEKLFF

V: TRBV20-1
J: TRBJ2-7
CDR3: CSAVSRALGYEQYF

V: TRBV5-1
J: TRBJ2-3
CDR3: CASSGSGGLRNTQYF

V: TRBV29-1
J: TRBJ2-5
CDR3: CSVGGTSGGIQTQYF

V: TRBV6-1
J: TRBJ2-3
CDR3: CASSERLAGIDTQYF

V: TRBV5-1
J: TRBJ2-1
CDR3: CASRGLLSSYNEQFF

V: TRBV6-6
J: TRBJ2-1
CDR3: CASSYPAGTYNEQFF

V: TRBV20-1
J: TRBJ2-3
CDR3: CSATALPPPTSGIPTDTQYF

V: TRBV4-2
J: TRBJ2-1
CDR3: CASSQEPGSNEQFF

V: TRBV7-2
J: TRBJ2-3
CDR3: CASSLVGGGDTQYF

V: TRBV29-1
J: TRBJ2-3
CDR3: CSVGLAGGHPQDTDTQYF

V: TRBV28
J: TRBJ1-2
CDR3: CASSLFAQGAGGYTF

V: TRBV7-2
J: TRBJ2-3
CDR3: CASSQGGAGGDTQYF

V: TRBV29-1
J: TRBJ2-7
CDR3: CSVLRAYEQYF

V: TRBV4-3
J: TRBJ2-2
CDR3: CASSQDHGTSGTTGELFF

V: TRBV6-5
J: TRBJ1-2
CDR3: CASSYSKSVTNYGYTF

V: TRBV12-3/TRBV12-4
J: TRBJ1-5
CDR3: CASSFSQLNQPQHF

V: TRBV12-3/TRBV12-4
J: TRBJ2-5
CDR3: CASSYPGVQETQYF

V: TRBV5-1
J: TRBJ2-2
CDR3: CASSPRVLISNTGELFF

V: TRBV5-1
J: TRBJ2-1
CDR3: CASSNGLGQFF

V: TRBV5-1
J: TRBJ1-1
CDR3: CASSLPGGADTEAFF

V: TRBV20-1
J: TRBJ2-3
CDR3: CSASPRGQGTDTQYF

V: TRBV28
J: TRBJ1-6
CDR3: CASSEVSSYNSPLHF

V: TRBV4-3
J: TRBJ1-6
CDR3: CASSQGDRDYSPLHF

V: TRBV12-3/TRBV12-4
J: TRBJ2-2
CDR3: CASSFGTTGELFF

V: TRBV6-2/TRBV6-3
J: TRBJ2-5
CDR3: CFSSGTGENQYF

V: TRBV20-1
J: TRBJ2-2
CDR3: CSARRGHGELFF

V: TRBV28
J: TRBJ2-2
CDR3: CASSSTLRTNTGELFF

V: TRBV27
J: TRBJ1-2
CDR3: CASSLFRSGYGYTF

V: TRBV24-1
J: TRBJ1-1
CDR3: CATSDLTNTEAFF

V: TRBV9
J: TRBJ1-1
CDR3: CASSVGLEAGAFF

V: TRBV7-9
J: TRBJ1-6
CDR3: CASSEDKPGQGYSPLHF